This TCR beta chain is drawn from a study of cytomegalovirus exposure and HLA in healthy donors. General observations from the study: While the bulk of TCR sequences proved rare, some public TCRs turned up in many donors. When the data were analyzed later, several of the most significant clusters appeared to be linked to common viral pathogens. Being indistinguishable, some V segments were excluded, TRBV6-2 and TRBV6-3 among them.

This CDR3 spans 14 amino acids. The ends were cut back, 4 bases at V and 4 bases at J, with 12 bases in the middle. Germline V gives CDR1 WNHNN, CDR2 SYGVQD (reference sequence). PCR used 60 Vbeta primers and 13 Jbeta primers. Repertoires were generated with immunoSEQ multiplex PCR, while TCRdb's copy carries only in-frame clones and drops some. The sample lists some 130,000 clones; roughly 85% were seen once. About this clone itself: Its antigen is not known.

This rearrangement joins TRBV10-1 to TRBJ2-3; tentative D call: TRBD2 (5 bases). Sequencing was done on a sample of PBMCs. The sequence was obtained from a man in his forties in good health and CMV-seropositive. The CDR3 DNA reads as TGCGCCAGCAGTGTAGGCGGGTTGGCAGATACGCAGTATTTT. This codes for CASSVGGLADTQYF.